The clone carrying this T cell receptor beta chain was found a few times. The antigen remains unidentified. Researchers built TCR beta libraries using quantitative 5'-RACE with molecular barcodes. TCRdb passed the 5' RACE reads through MiXCR, listing each CDR3 protein once. The sample shows over 600,000 distinct CDR3 sequences, around 20% of them seen only once. The entry originates in a study of CD8 T cells in ankylosing spondylitis. The CDR3 has 15 amino acids. The J segment lost 7 bases and the V segment lost 1 base, leaving 5 bases of the junction unmatched. CDR1 is DFQATT and CDR2 is SNEGSKA in the germline V gene (reference sequence). Study-wide points: Several highly homologous variants made up a TCR beta motif that seemed to typify ankylosing spondylitis blood.

The source is a male donor with ankylosing spondylitis. J is TRBJ1-6 and V is TRBV20-1; TRBD1 agrees at 9 bases. The sequencing input was blood, either unsorted or a sorted T cell fraction (not recorded which). CDR3 loop: CSARGGQGTNSPLHF. For the CDR3, the DNA is TGCAGTGCTAGAGGTGGACAGGGGACCAATTCACCCCTCCACTTT.